The next 19 T cell receptor beta chains were all read from a single sample in a study of cytomegalovirus exposure and HLA in healthy donors. 60 Vbeta and 13 Jbeta primers were used in PCR. Using immunoSEQ multiplex PCR, the repertoire was profiled, and TCRdb retains in-frame clones only, with some absent. Of around 140,000 clones detected, roughly 9.6% appear once; the ten largest clones hold approximately 7.5%. Material: PBMCs. Receptors originate from a woman aged 40 to 55 in good health and CMV-seropositive.

This clone was recorded a few times. The chain links TRBV5-1 to TRBJ1-3; TRBD1 might be the D (5 bases). Per the germline V gene, CDR1 is SGHRS and CDR2 is YFSETQ. V lost 1 base to trimming and J lost 0 bases, with 11 bases between them. This CDR3 comprises 16 residues. CDR3 sequence: CASSLMPGFSGNTIYF. The CDR3 nucleotides read TGCGCCAGCAGCTTGATGCCAGGGTTCTCTGGAAACACCATATATTTT.

This chain uses TRBV20-1 with TRBJ2-5, with D possibly TRBD2 on 6 matching bases. The CDR3 has 10 amino acids. Trimming left V 7 bases short and J 5 bases short, with 8 bases between. The germline V gene has CDR1 DFQATT and CDR2 SNEGSKA (reference sequence). The CDR3 reads CSVREETQYF. CDR3 nucleotide sequence: TGCAGTGTCCGGGAGGAGACCCAGTACTTC.

This clone was counted between two and nine times. The genes are TRBV7-9 and TRBJ1-6, with D unresolved. V was trimmed by 5 bases and J by 6 bases, leaving 17 bases between them. The CDR3 runs to 16 residues. Looked up from germline, CDR1 is SEHNR and CDR2 is FQNEAQ (reference sequence). As DNA, the CDR3 is TGTGCCAGCAGCCCGGACTGGGTCGGCCTTAATTCACCCCTCCACTTT. The encoded protein is CASSPDWVGLNSPLHF.

The chain employs TRBV6-6 and TRBJ2-2; D gene ambiguous. CDR3 length: 14 amino acids. Germline V gene lookup returns CDR1 MNHNY and CDR2 SVGAGI (reference sequence). V was pared by 8 bases and J by 6 bases, with 16 bases between. This chain's CDR3 is CASSLVGPAGELFF. The CDR3 DNA is TGTGCCAGCTCCCTCGTTGGGCCGGCCGGGGAGCTGTTTTTT.

This clone has just a few counts. This likely stems from a read error, as it lies one base from a far larger clone. The sample carries other DNA sequences with the same CDR3. This sequence joins TRBV5-1 and TRBJ1-1; D unclear. The CDR3 extends over 13 amino acids. V gave up 4 bases and J gave up 5 bases, with 12 bases separating them. Germline-derived CDR1 and CDR2 are SGHRS and YFSETQ. The CDR3 DNA is TGCGCCAGCAGCCTTACGAGAAAAACTGAAGCTTTCTTT. It translates to CASSLTRKTEAFF.

The table lists this clone with a few counts. The gene calls are TRBV2 and TRBJ2-7; a weak D match, TRBD2 (6 bases). V shed 7 bases and J shed 3 bases, with 13 bases lying between them. The CDR3 totals 13 residues. Germline V gives CDR1 SNHLY, CDR2 FYNNEI. CDR3 protein: CASIEGGHYEQYF. The DNA for the CDR3 is TGTGCCAGCATCGAGGGAGGACACTACGAGCAGTACTTC.

This clone showed up just a few times. CDR3 coding DNA: TGTGCCAGCAGTCTATCTGAGGGGGCGAGCGAAAAACTGTTTTTT. Translated: CASSLSEGASEKLFF. The chain carries TRBV2 and TRBJ1-4; 7 bases fit TRBD1. The CDR3 has 15 amino acids. Germline V lookup: CDR1 SNHLY, CDR2 FYNNEI. V dropped 5 bases and J dropped 8; count of bases not matched to a gene: 11.

There are a few counts of this clone. This chain uses TRBV19 with TRBJ1-2; D ambiguous. From germline, CDR1 is LNHDA and CDR2 SQIVND (reference sequence). The CDR3 consists of 14 residues. The V end lost 7 bases, the J end lost 0 bases, and 12 bases lay between the germline ends. The DNA for the CDR3 is TGTGCCAGTATGGTCAGCGCTACTAACTATGGCTACACCTTC. Amino acids: CASMVSATNYGYTF. The full variable domain, its missing parts supplied by reference TRBV19 and TRBJ1-2, is DGGITQSPKYLFRKEGQNVTLSCEQNLNHDAMYWYRQDPGQGLRLIYYSQIVNDFQKGDIAEGYSVSREKKESFPLTVTSAQKNPTAFYLCASMVSATNYGYTFGSGTRLTVV.

This chain connects TRBV5-1 to TRBJ2-7; D remains ambiguous. This CDR3 is 15 amino acids long. The V end was cut by 0 bases, the J end by 2 bases, with 12 bases between. Per germline, CDR1 SGHRS and CDR2 YFSETQ. In DNA, the CDR3 is TGCGCCAGCAGCTTGGCCGGCCGGGTGACCTACGAGCAGTACTTC. Protein sequence: CASSLAGRVTYEQYF. The full variable domain, completed using reference TRBV5-1 and TRBJ2-7, is KAGVTQTPRYLIKTRGQQVTLSCSPISGHRSVSWYQQTPGQGLQFLFEYFSETQRNKGNFPGRFSGRQFSNSRSEMNVSTLELGDSALYLCASSLAGRVTYEQYFGPGTRLTVT.

This clone was seen only a few times. Additional DNA sequences in this sample encode the identical CDR3. This sequence joins TRBV10-3 and TRBJ2-2, with TRBD1 matching 9 bases. Germline lookup yields CDR1 ENHRY and CDR2 SYGVKD. V shed 3 bases and J 7 bases; nucleotides not matched to a gene: 6. This CDR3 contains 15 residues. The CDR3 DNA reads as TGTGCCATCAGTGAACCCGGACAGGGGCACGGGGAGCTGTTTTTT. It is translated as CAISEPGQGHGELFF.

The V gene is TRBV18, the J gene TRBJ1-1, with 9 bases identical to TRBD1. The trim removed 3 bases at V and 4 bases at J, leaving 12 bases unmatched. The CDR3 sequence is 17 residues long. CDR1 is KGHSH and CDR2 is LQKENI in the germline V gene. The DNA for the CDR3 is TGTGCCAGCTCACCGATACAGGGGGCGGTTAGTGGCACTGAAGCTTTCTTT. Its translation: CASSPIQGAVSGTEAFF.

The CDR3: CASSWDLNTGELFF. The CDR3 region has the DNA TGTGCCAGCAGCTGGGACTTGAACACCGGGGAGCTGTTTTTT. The rearrangement uses TRBV5-4 and TRBJ2-2, with a tentative D call TRBD2 (6 bases). The CDR3 covers 14 residues. Germline CDR1 is SGHNT and CDR2 is YYREEE (reference sequence). V was clipped by 3 bases and J by 1 base, with 7 bases between them.

This clone was observed a handful of times. The chain employs TRBV4-3 and TRBJ2-6, with 8 bases identical to TRBD1. J gave up 4 bases and V 3 bases, and 11 bases lay outside the gene matches. The V gene's germline CDR1 is LGHNA and CDR2 YSLEER. This CDR3 region has 18 residues. CDR3 amino acids: CASSQSTSTGVGANVLTF. The CDR3 coding sequence is TGCGCCAGCAGCCAGAGCACTTCGACAGGGGTCGGGGCCAACGTCCTGACTTTC.

At least ten counts were recorded for this clone. The chain has TRBV7-8 and TRBJ1-6; weak D call: TRBD1 (6 bases). Trimming removed 3 bases at V and 7 bases at J, with 13 bases between. The CDR3 covers 15 residues. Germline V CDR1 and CDR2: SGHVS, FQNEAQ. The CDR3 loop reads CASSLAGEKNSPLHF. Written as DNA, the CDR3 is TGTGCCAGCAGCTTGGCAGGGGAAAAAAATTCACCCCTCCACTTT.

The sample holds a few counts of this clone. J is TRBJ1-2 and V is TRBV2, with 8 bases aligning to TRBD1. The V and J ends lost 9 bases and 2 bases, in that order; junction bases with no gene match: 8. This CDR3 is built from 14 residues. Germline V gives CDR1 SNHLY, CDR2 FYNNEI. The CDR3 is CASWPAGGNYGYTF. The CDR3 DNA follows: TGTGCCAGTTGGCCGGCAGGGGGCAACTATGGCTACACCTTC.

This chain connects TRBV4-1 to TRBJ2-7; D may be TRBD1 (5 bases). V lost 1 base and J 3 bases, leaving 10 bases between the germline ends. The CDR3 loop spans 14 amino acids. Germline CDR1 is MGHRA and CDR2 is YSYEKL. CDR3 sequence: CASSQGQGNYEQYF. CDR3 DNA sequence: TGCGCCAGCAGCCAAGGGCAGGGCAACTACGAGCAGTACTTC.

This clone was picked up a small number of times. The rearrangement uses TRBV7-3 and TRBJ2-1; perhaps TRBD2 as D (6 bases). The germline CDR1 and CDR2 sequences are SGHTA and FQGTGA. The CDR3 is 17 amino acids. The V gene lost 5 bases and the J gene lost 0 bases, with 17 bases spanning the gap. The CDR3 DNA reads TGTGCCAGCAGCCCCATGGAGATGGGGGGCTCCTACAATGAGCAGTTCTTC. It encodes CASSPMEMGGSYNEQFF.

This clone was observed a few times. The J gene is TRBJ1-1, the V gene TRBV9; tentatively, D is TRBD1 (6 bases). The CDR3 loop spans 17 amino acids. Germline CDR1 is SGDLS and CDR2 is YYNGEE. With 0 bases removed from V and 3 bases from J, the gap between germline ends came to 18 bases. CDR3 in amino acids: CASSVGDRTTADTEAFF. Written as DNA, the CDR3 is TGTGCCAGCAGCGTAGGCGACAGGACAACGGCGGACACTGAAGCTTTCTTT.

In nucleotides, the CDR3 is TGTGCCAGCAGTTATGGGGGGGCCTTTTACGAGCAGTACTTC. Translation: CASSYGGAFYEQYF. The chain is built from TRBV6-6 and TRBJ2-7; a possible D gene is TRBD2 (7 bases). The germline V gene has CDR1 MNHNY and CDR2 SVGAGI (reference sequence). There are 14 residues in the CDR3. V was cut by 3 bases and J by 4 bases, with 13 bases left in between.